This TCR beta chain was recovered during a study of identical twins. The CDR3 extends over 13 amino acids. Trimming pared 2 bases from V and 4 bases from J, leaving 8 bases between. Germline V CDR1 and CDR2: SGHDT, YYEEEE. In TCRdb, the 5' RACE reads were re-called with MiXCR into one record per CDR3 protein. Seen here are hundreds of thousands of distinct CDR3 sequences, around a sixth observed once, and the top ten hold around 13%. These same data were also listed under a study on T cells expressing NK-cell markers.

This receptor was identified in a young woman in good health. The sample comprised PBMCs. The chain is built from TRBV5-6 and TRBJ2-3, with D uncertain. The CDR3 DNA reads TGTGCCAGCAGCTTCGAGGCATCAGATACGCAGTATTTT. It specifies CASSFEASDTQYF.